This T cell receptor (beta chain) was captured by sequencing in a study of tissue T cells after allogeneic stem cell transplantation (dated by TCRdb to between 2021 and 2023). About the investigation overall: The study profiled TCR beta repertoires across many tissues from research autopsies of patients with and without GVHD, plus mouse models of GVHD. The human arm was a prospective observational study without blinding or randomization. Study-wide findings and limitations: Within patients, how anatomically similar the tissues were was a key factor in shaping TCR repertoire composition, regardless of disease or transplant status. Which tissue TCRs were alloreactive or antigen-specific was not determined in the study, and some clones might have been persisting host cells. The patient cohort was small and varied clinically, and sampling depth was recognized as a limitation. Blood and spleen T cells captured only a limited portion of the TCR repertoire detected in tissues, in both patients and mice. Not many T cell clones showed up in more than one patient, yet clustering based on motifs uncovered repertoire signatures that were shared across patients in a tissue-specific way.

Before genomic DNA isolation with the DNeasy Blood & Tissue Kit, mouse tissues were minced with razor blades in buffered saline. Notes on this clone: Its antigen is still unknown. As a mouse receptor, it takes its gene names and germline sequences from the mouse. From the germline J gene comes the end of the CDR3, since the read stops 1 residue before it.

Library construction relied on the immunoSEQ multiplex PCR assay. Adaptive Biotechnologies performed TCRbeta CDR3 sequencing at survey depth and reported CDR3 sequences, V/J genes, productive frequency, and template counts. TCR beta CDR3 regions were amplified from genomic DNA instead of RNA. The authors' pipeline ran thus. Jensen-Shannon divergence served to quantify pairwise repertoire overlap between tissues, with 0 meaning identical and 1 meaning complete divergence. Tissues were clustered by single-linkage agglomerative hierarchical clustering of pairwise JSD values and displayed as dendrograms. GLIPH2 was run on all patient samples with simulation_depth 1000, kmer_min_depth 3, cdr3_length_cutoff 8, keeping groups with more than two unique CDR3s. In a standardized tissue-overlap score, Jaccard GLIPH-group overlap across patients was extrapolated to a standard repertoire size of 1000 clones. Associations of diversity with clinical or experimental variables used linear mixed-effect models with tissue fixed effects and individual random effects. TCRdb re-hosts the immuneACCESS table, in-frame sequences only. Its copies lack some clones; in the studies checked, an unresolved V gene accounts for under half of them, and the cause for the rest is not known. That table gives V, J and clone size, and the DNA gave D and trimming. The sample table lists over 15,000 clones, roughly 70% of them with a count of one. In total, the top ten clones hold just over 0.9% of the sample.

Reading the germline V gene (reference sequence) gives CDR1 LGHNA and CDR2 YNLKQL. Germline trimming amounts to 3 bases on V and 0 bases on J, with 3 as the count of junction bases outside the gene matches. The CDR3 covers 16 residues, taking in both the cysteine and the phenylalanine. The 45 bases shown cover part of the CDR3, and their frame starts at base 1. The rearranged segments are TRBV5 and TRBJ1-3; the junction holds 9 bases that match TRBD1. The sequenced sample consisted of spleen. This receptor was taken from a female BALB/c mouse in good health. This mouse strain bears the MHC haplotype H2-d. The CDR3 DNA, read in part, is TGTGCCAGCAGCCAGGGGACAGGGAATTCTGGAAATACGCTCTAT. This is translated as CASSQGTGNSGNTLY. The full CDR3 protein is CASSQGTGNSGNTLYF.